This TCR beta chain was captured by sequencing in a study of blood T cell repertoires in COVID-19. In the study overall: Sites across the United States, Italy and Spain contributed samples from acute and convalescent COVID-19. T cells, B-cell-depleted T cells, or PBMCs provided the cDNA or gDNA that served as material.

Germline values: CDR1 MDHEN, CDR2 SYDVKM. Trimming took off 1 base at V and 4 bases at J, with 11 bases between the two ends. There are 15 residues in the CDR3. Per the study methods: Counts of nucleated cells, estimated from reference gene primer amplification, were obtained. Measured with immunoSEQ multiplex PCR; TCRdb has only the in-frame clones, and not every one. The V and J calls and clone size were taken over from that table, and D and trimming were inferred from the DNA. Found here are approximately 280,000 clones, less than 85% of them singletons; the top ten hold 1.4% to 1.5%. Enrollment of patients from Seattle took place during active infection, with longitudinal follow-up.

The sequenced sample consisted of peripheral blood. The rearrangement joins TRBV28 to TRBJ1-5; D remains unclear. The clonotype comes from a human donor with COVID-19, enrolled during active disease. The donor label of this sample is uncertain. The DNA for the CDR3 is TGTGCCAGCAGTTTATTGGCCGGGTCTAATCAGCCCCAGCATTTT. It encodes CASSLLAGSNQPQHF. The full variable domain, in which reference TRBV28 and TRBJ1-5 provide the parts outside the CDR3, is DVKVTQSSRYLVKRTGEKVFLECVQDMDHENMFWYRQDPGLGLRLIYFSYDVKMKEKGDIPEGYSVSREKKERFSLILESASTNQTSMYLCASSLLAGSNQPQHFGDGTRLSIL.